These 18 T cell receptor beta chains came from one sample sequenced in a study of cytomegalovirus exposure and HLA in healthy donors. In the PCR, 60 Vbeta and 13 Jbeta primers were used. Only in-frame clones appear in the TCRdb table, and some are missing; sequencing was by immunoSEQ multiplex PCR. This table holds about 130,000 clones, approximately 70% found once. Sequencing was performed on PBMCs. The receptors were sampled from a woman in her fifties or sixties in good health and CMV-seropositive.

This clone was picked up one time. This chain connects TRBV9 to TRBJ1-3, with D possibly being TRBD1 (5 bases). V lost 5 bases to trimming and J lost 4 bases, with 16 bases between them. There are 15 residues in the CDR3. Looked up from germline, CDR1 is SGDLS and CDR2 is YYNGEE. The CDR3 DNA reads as TGTGCCAGCAGGCCTGGGGGAGGGGAAGGAAACACCATATATTTT. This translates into CASRPGGGEGNTIYF.

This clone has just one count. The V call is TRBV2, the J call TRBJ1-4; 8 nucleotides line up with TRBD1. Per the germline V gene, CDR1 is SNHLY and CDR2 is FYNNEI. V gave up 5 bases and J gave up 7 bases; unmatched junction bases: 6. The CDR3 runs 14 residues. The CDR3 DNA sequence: TGTGCCAGCAGTATCAGGGGGCGCGGTGAAAAACTGTTTTTT. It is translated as CASSIRGRGEKLFF. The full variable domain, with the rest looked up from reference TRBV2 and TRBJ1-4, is EPEVTQTPSHQVTQMGQEVILRCVPISNHLYFYWYRQILGQKVEFLVSFYNNEISEKSEIFDDQFSVERPDGSNFTLKIRSTKLEDSAMYFCASSIRGRGEKLFFGSGTQLSVL.

The CDR3 loop is CASSEPPGGNTEAFF. For the CDR3, the DNA is TGTGCCAGCAGTGAACCCCCAGGGGGGAACACTGAAGCTTTCTTT. The V call is TRBV25-1, the J call TRBJ1-1, with 7 bases aligning to TRBD1. CDR1 MGHDK and CDR2 SYGVNS come from the germline V gene. Germline trimming cut 2 bases from V and 1 base from J; bases unmatched to any gene: 4. The CDR3 consists of 15 residues.

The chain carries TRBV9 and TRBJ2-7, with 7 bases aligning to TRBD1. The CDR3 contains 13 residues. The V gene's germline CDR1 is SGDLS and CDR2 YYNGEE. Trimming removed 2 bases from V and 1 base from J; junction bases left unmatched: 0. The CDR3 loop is CASSVTGSYEQYF. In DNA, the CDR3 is TGTGCCAGCAGCGTGACAGGGTCCTACGAGCAGTACTTC. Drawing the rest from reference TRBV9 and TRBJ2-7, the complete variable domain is DSGVTQTPKHLITATGQRVTLRCSPRSGDLSVYWYQQSLDQGLQFLIQYYNGEERAKGNILERFSAQQFPDLHSELNLSSLELGDSALYFCASSVTGSYEQYFGPGTRLTVT.

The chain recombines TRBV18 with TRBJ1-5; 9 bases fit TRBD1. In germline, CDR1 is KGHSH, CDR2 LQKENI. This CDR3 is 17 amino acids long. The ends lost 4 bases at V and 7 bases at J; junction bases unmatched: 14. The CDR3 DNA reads TGTGCCAGCTCACAAGGGCCTGGACAGGGGAGTAACCAGCCCCAGCATTTT. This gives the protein CASSQGPGQGSNQPQHF.

CDR3 DNA: TGTGCCAGTAGTGCCGGAGGGTACTACGAGCAGTACTTC. It specifies CASSAGGYYEQYF. The chain is built from TRBV19 and TRBJ2-7; the D gene is possibly TRBD2 (6 bases). CDR3 length equals 13 residues. Germline assignment: CDR1 LNHDA and CDR2 SQIVND (reference sequence). V lost 5 bases to trimming and J lost 3 bases, with 11 bases between them.

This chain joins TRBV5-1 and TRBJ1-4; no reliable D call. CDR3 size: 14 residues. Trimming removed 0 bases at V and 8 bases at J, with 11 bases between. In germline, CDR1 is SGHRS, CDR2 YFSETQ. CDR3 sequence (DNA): TGCGCCAGCAGCTTGGTACCGGCCGGGGAAAAACTGTTTTTT. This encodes CASSLVPAGEKLFF. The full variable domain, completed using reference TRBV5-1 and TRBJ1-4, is KAGVTQTPRYLIKTRGQQVTLSCSPISGHRSVSWYQQTPGQGLQFLFEYFSETQRNKGNFPGRFSGRQFSNSRSEMNVSTLELGDSALYLCASSLVPAGEKLFFGSGTQLSVL.

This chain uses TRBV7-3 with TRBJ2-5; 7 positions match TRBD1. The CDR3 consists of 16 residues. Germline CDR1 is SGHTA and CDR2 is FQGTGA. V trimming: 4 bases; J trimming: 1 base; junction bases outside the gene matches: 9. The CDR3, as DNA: TGTGCCAGCAGCTCCCAGCCCGGGACAGCCCAAGAGACCCAGTACTTC. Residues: CASSSQPGTAQETQYF.

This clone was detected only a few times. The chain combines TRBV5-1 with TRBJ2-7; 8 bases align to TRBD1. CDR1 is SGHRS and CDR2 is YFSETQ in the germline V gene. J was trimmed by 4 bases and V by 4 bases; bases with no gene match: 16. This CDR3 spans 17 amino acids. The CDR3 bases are TGCGCCAGCAGCCCCGTACCCCCCGGGACAGGCGATTACGAGCAGTACTTC. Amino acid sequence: CASSPVPPGTGDYEQYF.

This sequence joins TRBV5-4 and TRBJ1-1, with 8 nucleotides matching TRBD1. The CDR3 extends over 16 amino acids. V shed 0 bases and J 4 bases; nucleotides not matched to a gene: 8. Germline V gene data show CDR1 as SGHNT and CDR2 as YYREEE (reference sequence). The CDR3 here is CASSLVYGTGGTEAFF. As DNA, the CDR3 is TGTGCCAGCAGCTTGGTATACGGAACAGGGGGCACTGAAGCTTTCTTT.

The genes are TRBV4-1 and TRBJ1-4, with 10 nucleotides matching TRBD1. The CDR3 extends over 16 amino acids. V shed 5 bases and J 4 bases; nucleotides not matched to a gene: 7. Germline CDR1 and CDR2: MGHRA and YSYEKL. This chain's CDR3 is CASSSRQGAGNEKLFF. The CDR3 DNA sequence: TGCGCCAGCAGCTCCAGACAGGGGGCCGGTAATGAAAAACTGTTTTTT.

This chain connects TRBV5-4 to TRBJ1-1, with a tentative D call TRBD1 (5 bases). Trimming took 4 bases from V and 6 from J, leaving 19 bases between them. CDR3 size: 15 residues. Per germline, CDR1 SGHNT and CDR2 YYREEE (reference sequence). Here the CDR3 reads CASSNQGAPGAEAFF. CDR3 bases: TGTGCCAGCAGCAACCAAGGGGCTCCTGGGGCTGAAGCTTTCTTT.

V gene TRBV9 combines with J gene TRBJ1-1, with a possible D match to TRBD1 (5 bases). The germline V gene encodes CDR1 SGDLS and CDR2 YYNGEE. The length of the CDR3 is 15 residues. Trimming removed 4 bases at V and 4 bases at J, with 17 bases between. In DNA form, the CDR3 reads TGTGCCAGCAGCTCCCTAGCAGGGAGGGGCACTGAAGCTTTCTTT. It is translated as CASSSLAGRGTEAFF.

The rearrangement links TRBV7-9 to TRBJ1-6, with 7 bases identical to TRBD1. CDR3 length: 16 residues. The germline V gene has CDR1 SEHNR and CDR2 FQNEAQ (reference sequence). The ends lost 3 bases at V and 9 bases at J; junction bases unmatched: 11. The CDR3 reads CASSFVQGRGSSPLHF. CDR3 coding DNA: TGTGCCAGCAGCTTTGTCCAGGGCAGGGGGAGTTCACCCCTCCACTTT. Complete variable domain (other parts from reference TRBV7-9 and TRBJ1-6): DTGVSQNPRHKITKRGQNVTFRCDPISEHNRLYWYRQTLGQGPEFLTYFQNEAQLEKSRLLSDRFSAERPKGSFSTLEIQRTEQGDSAMYLCASSFVQGRGSSPLHFGNGTRLTVT.

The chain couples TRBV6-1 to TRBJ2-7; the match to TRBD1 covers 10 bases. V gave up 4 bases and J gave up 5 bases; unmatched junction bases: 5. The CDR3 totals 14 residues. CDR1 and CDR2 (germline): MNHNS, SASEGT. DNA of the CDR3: TGTGCCAGCAGTGTGTGGGGGACAGGGGACGAGCAGTACTTC. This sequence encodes CASSVWGTGDEQYF.

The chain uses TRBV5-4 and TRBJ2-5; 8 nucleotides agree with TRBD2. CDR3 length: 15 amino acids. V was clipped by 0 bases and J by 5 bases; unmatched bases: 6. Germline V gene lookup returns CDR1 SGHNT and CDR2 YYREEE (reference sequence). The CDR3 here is CASSLAWTSKETQYF. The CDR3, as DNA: TGTGCCAGCAGCTTGGCCTGGACTAGCAAGGAGACCCAGTACTTC.

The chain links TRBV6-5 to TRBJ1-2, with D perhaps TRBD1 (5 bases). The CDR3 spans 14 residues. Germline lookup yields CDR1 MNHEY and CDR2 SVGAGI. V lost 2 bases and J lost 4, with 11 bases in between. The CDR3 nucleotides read TGTGCCAGCAGTTACGACAGCATCTCCTATGGCTACACCTTC. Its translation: CASSYDSISYGYTF.

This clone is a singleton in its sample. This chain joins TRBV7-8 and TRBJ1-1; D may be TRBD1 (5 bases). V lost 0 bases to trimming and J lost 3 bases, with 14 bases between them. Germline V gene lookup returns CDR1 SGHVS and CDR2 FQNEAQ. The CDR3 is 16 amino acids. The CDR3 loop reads CASSLARGSLDTEAFF. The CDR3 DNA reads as TGTGCCAGCAGCTTAGCGCGGGGGAGTCTGGACACTGAAGCTTTCTTT.